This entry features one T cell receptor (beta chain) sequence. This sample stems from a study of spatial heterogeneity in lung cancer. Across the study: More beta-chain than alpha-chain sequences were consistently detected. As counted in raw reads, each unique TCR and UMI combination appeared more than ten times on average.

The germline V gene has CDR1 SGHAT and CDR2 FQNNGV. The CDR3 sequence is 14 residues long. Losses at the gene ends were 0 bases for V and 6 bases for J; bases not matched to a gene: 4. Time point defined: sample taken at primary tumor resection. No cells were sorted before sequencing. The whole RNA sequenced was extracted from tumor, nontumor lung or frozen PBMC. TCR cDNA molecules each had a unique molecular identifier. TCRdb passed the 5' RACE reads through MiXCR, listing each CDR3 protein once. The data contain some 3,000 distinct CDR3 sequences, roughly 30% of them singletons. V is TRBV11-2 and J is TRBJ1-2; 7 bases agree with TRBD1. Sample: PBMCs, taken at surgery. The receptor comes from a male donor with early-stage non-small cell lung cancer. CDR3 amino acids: CASSLDLQGDGYTF. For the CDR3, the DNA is TGTGCCAGCAGCTTAGATCTTCAGGGGGATGGCTACACCTTC.